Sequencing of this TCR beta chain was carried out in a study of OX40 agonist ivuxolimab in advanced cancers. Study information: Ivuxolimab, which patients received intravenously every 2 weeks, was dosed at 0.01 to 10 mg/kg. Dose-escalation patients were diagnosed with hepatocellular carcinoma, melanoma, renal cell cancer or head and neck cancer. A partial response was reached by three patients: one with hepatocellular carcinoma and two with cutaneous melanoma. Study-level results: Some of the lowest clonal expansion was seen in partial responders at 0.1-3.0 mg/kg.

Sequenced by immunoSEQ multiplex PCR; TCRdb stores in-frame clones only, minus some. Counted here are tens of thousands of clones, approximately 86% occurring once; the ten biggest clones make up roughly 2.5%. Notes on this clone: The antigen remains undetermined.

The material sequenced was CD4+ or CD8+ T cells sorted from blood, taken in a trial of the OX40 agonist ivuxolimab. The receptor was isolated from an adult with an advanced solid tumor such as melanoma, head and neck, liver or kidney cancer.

This CDR3 is CASNGGGGKPQHF. The CDR3 DNA reads TGTGCCAGCAATGGCGGGGGGGGGAAGCCCCAGCATTTT. The chain carries TRBV28 and TRBJ1-5, with D possibly matching TRBD1 (5 bases). The CDR3 loop spans 13 amino acids. Trimming took off 7 bases at V and 8 bases at J, with 15 bases between the two ends. Germline V lookup: CDR1 MDHEN, CDR2 SYDVKM.